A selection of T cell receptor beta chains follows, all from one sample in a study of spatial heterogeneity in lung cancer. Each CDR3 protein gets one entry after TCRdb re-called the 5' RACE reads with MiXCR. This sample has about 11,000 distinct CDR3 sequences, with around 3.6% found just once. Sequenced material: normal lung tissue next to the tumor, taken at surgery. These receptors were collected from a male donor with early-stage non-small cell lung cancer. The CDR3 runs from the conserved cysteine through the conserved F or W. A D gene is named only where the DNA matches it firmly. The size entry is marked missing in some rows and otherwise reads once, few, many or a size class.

CDR3nt: TGCAGTGCTAGAGATACCAGCGCCCCAGCCAAAAACATTCAGTACTTC
CDR3aa: CSARDTSAPAKNIQYF
v_gene: TRBV20-1
d_gene: -
j_gene: TRBJ2-4
abundance: many

CDR3nt: TGTGCCACCAGTGATCGTCGAACAGGGGTTCGGGAGCAGTTCTTC
CDR3aa: CATSDRRTGVREQFF
v_gene: TRBV24-1
d_gene: TRBD1
j_gene: TRBJ2-1
abundance: many

CDR3nt: TGTGCCACCCGCGGGACTAGCGGACAAGAGACCCAGTACTTC
CDR3aa: CATRGTSGQETQYF
v_gene: TRBV7-8
d_gene: TRBD2
j_gene: TRBJ2-5
abundance: few

CDR3nt: TGTGCCAGCGAGCGGGAGAGGGAATACAATGAGCAGTTCTTC
CDR3aa: CASEREREYNEQFF
v_gene: TRBV12-3/TRBV12-4
d_gene: TRBD2
j_gene: TRBJ2-1
abundance: many

CDR3nt: TGTGCCAGCAGCTTAGATCATGGCAGAAACGAGCAGTACTTC
CDR3aa: CASSLDHGRNEQYF
v_gene: TRBV7-9
d_gene: -
j_gene: TRBJ2-7
abundance: medium-sized

CDR3nt: TGTGCCAGCAGCCAAGAAGGCGGGTGGACTAATGAAAAACTGTTTTTT
CDR3aa: CASSQEGGWTNEKLFF
v_gene: TRBV4-2
d_gene: -
j_gene: TRBJ1-4
abundance: medium-sized

CDR3nt: TGTGCCAGCAGTTCCCGGGGCCTAACCTTCAATGAGCAGTTCTTC
CDR3aa: CASSSRGLTFNEQFF
v_gene: TRBV27
d_gene: -
j_gene: TRBJ2-1
abundance: medium-sized

CDR3nt: TGCAGCGTCCAGGACGGGAATCAGCCCCAGCATTTT
CDR3aa: CSVQDGNQPQHF
v_gene: TRBV29-1
d_gene: -
j_gene: TRBJ1-5
abundance: many

CDR3nt: TGTGCCACCAGCAGAGAAGATCTCGACGGATACAATGAGCAGTTCTTC
CDR3aa: CATSREDLDGYNEQFF
v_gene: TRBV15
d_gene: -
j_gene: TRBJ2-1
abundance: medium-sized

CDR3nt: TGCAGTGCATACGACAGATCCCGCAATGAGCAGTTCTTC
CDR3aa: CSAYDRSRNEQFF
v_gene: TRBV20-1
d_gene: -
j_gene: TRBJ2-1
abundance: many

CDR3nt: TGTGCCAGCAGCCACCCAGTTGGACTAGGAGGGGAAGAGACCCAGTACTTC
CDR3aa: CASSHPVGLGGEETQYF
v_gene: TRBV3-1
d_gene: TRBD2
j_gene: TRBJ2-5
abundance: medium-sized

CDR3nt: TGCAGCTCAGGCGGAGCGGGAGGCACAGATACGCAGTATTTT
CDR3aa: CSSGGAGGTDTQYF
v_gene: TRBV29-1
d_gene: TRBD2
j_gene: TRBJ2-3
abundance: medium-sized

CDR3nt: TGTGCCAGCAGTTTAATTACAGATCAGCAGTACTTC
CDR3aa: CASSLITDQQYF
v_gene: TRBV28
d_gene: -
j_gene: TRBJ2-7
abundance: -

CDR3nt: TGTGCCAGCAGTCACACCTCGGACAGCTATATCCGTGGCACTGAAGCTTTCTTT
CDR3aa: CASSHTSDSYIRGTEAFF
v_gene: TRBV6-2/TRBV6-3
d_gene: -
j_gene: TRBJ1-1
abundance: -

CDR3nt: TGCAGTGCTAGAGTGGGCGGGACAGCCCAAGAGACCCAGTACTTC
CDR3aa: CSARVGGTAQETQYF
v_gene: TRBV20-1
d_gene: -
j_gene: TRBJ2-5
abundance: medium-sized

CDR3nt: TGTGCCAGCAGCTTAAGTACCTTAGGTAATTCACCCCTCCACTTT
CDR3aa: CASSLSTLGNSPLHF
v_gene: TRBV11-2
d_gene: -
j_gene: TRBJ1-6
abundance: many

CDR3nt: TGTGCCAGTGATAGACGGGGGCCGGGTGAAAAACTGTTTTTT
CDR3aa: CASDRRGPGEKLFF
v_gene: TRBV6-1
d_gene: -
j_gene: TRBJ1-4
abundance: medium-sized

CDR3nt: TGTGCCAGCAGCTTAATGTTCGGGAGTTCAGATACGCAGTATTTT
CDR3aa: CASSLMFGSSDTQYF
v_gene: TRBV7-9
d_gene: -
j_gene: TRBJ2-3
abundance: many

CDR3nt: TGTGCCAGCAGCTTAGCTTGGGGGGCTCGGGAAAAACTGTTTTTT
CDR3aa: CASSLAWGAREKLFF
v_gene: TRBV7-9
d_gene: -
j_gene: TRBJ1-4
abundance: many

CDR3nt: TGTGCCAGCAGCCCAGGAAACACTGAAGCTTTCTTT
CDR3aa: CASSPGNTEAFF
v_gene: TRBV5-5
d_gene: -
j_gene: TRBJ1-1
abundance: -

CDR3nt: TGCAGTGCTAGTGTAGGGGCTGAGAACACTGAAGCTTTCTTT
CDR3aa: CSASVGAENTEAFF
v_gene: TRBV20-1
d_gene: -
j_gene: TRBJ1-1
abundance: medium-sized

CDR3nt: TGCAGTGCTAGTGGCCAAGGGACTAGCGTCTCAGATACGCAGTATTTT
CDR3aa: CSASGQGTSVSDTQYF
v_gene: TRBV20-1
d_gene: TRBD2
j_gene: TRBJ2-3
abundance: many